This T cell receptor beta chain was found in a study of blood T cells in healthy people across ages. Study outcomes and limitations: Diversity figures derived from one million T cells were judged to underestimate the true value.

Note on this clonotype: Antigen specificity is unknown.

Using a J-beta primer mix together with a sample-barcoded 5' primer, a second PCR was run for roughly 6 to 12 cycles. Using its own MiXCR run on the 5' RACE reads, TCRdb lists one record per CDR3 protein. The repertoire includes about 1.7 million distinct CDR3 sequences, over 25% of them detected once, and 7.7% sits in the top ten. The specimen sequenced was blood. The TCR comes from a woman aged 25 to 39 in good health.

The CDR3 coding sequence is TGTGCCAGTAGTATTAGGACGAGCGGAAATGAGCAGTTCTTC. Encoded protein: CASSIRTSGNEQFF. This chain connects TRBV19 to TRBJ2-1, with a possible D match to TRBD2 (5 bases). The CDR3 runs to 14 residues. V was trimmed by 3 bases and J by 7 bases, leaving 13 bases between them. Germline V gene data show CDR1 as LNHDA and CDR2 as SQIVND (reference sequence).